These 28 T cell receptor beta chains originate from one sample sequenced in a study of blood T cell repertoires in COVID-19. TCRdb's table, derived via immunoSEQ multiplex PCR, lists solely in-frame clones and lacks some. The data hold a few hundred thousand clones, with roughly 87% observed a single time. The material sequenced was peripheral blood. These receptors originate from a woman aged 40 to 50 who had recovered from COVID-19.

This chain uses TRBV7-9 with TRBJ1-2; the D gene is possibly TRBD1 (6 bases). V lost 1 base and J 6 bases, leaving 15 bases between the germline ends. Germline V gene data show CDR1 as SEHNR and CDR2 as FQNEAQ (reference sequence). CDR3 size: 15 residues. CDR3 bases: TGTGCCAGCAGCTTAGATTTGGGGGCAAGCGATGGCTACACCTTC. This gives the protein CASSLDLGASDGYTF.

V and J are TRBV28 and TRBJ2-1; 9 nucleotides agree with TRBD2. CDR1 and CDR2 (germline): MDHEN, SYDVKM. After removal of 1 base from V and 6 bases from J, the junction contained 4 bases not matched to a gene. The CDR3 sequence is 15 residues long. In DNA, the CDR3 is TGTGCCAGCAGTTTATACCTAGCGGGGACCAATGAGCAGTTCTTC. Encoded protein: CASSLYLAGTNEQFF.

The genes are TRBV6-5 and TRBJ1-4; no reliable D call. Per germline, CDR1 MNHEY and CDR2 SVGAGI. The CDR3 runs to 15 residues. Trimming shortened V by 0 bases and J by 5 bases, and 10 bases separated the two germline ends. CDR3 nucleotides: TGTGCCAGCAGTTACTCAAGACTGACGAATGAAAAACTGTTTTTT. Protein: CASSYSRLTNEKLFF.

This chain links TRBV5-4 with TRBJ2-3, with TRBD2 matching over 8 bases. Germline values: CDR1 SGHNT, CDR2 YYREEE (reference sequence). The CDR3 covers 15 residues. Unmatched junction bases numbered 5, after V lost 3 bases and J lost 2 bases. The CDR3 nucleotides read TGTGCCAGCAGCTCAAGCGGGAGAAACACAGATACGCAGTATTTT. Amino acids: CASSSSGRNTDTQYF.

This chain connects TRBV3-1 (or the pseudogene TRBV3-2) to TRBJ2-7; D not resolved. V gave up 1 base and J gave up 1 base, with 8 bases separating them. CDR3 size: 14 residues. Per the germline V gene, CDR1 is LGHDT and CDR2 is YNNKEL (reference sequence). CDR3 sequence (DNA): TGTGCCAGCAGCCAAGCTCCAGGATCCTACGAGCAGTACTTC. Amino acid sequence: CASSQAPGSYEQYF.

The CDR3 DNA follows: TGTGCCAGCAGCCTCCAGGGTATTGGGAACACTGAAGCTTTCTTT. It yields the protein CASSLQGIGNTEAFF. The chain uses TRBV3-1 (or the pseudogene TRBV3-2) and TRBJ1-1, with D possibly being TRBD1 (5 bases). CDR1 and CDR2 from the germline V gene are LGHDT and YNNKEL (reference sequence). Between the trimmed V and J ends, which lost 4 bases and 1 base, there was a span of 13 bases. The CDR3 length is 15 residues.

This clone was picked up a small number of times. V and J are TRBV7-8 and TRBJ2-1, with 9 bases identical to TRBD2. CDR3 length equals 15 residues. The junction had 6 bases not matched to a gene; V was cut back by 1 base and J by 8 bases. Germline lookup yields CDR1 SGHVS and CDR2 FQNEAQ. The CDR3 here is CASSLGISGSDEQFF. Written as DNA, the CDR3 is TGTGCCAGCAGCTTAGGTATTAGCGGGAGCGATGAGCAGTTCTTC.

V gene TRBV19 combines with J gene TRBJ1-2; maybe TRBD1 (6 bases). V was pared by 0 bases and J by 3 bases, with 11 bases between. There are 15 residues in the CDR3. From germline, CDR1 is LNHDA and CDR2 SQIVND (reference sequence). The CDR3 bases are TGTGCCAGTAGTATAGACAGACAGGCGCACTATGGCTACACCTTC. This codes for CASSIDRQAHYGYTF.

The V and J genes are TRBV29-1 and TRBJ1-5; weak D call: TRBD1 (6 bases). Per the germline V gene, CDR1 is SQVTM and CDR2 is ANQGSEA. Trimming cost V 6 bases and J 2 bases, with 17 bases left between them. The CDR3 has 15 amino acids. The CDR3 spells CSVDRDKIGNQPQHF. CDR3 DNA sequence: TGCAGCGTCGACCGGGACAAAATTGGCAATCAGCCCCAGCATTTT.

This chain connects TRBV6-2 or TRBV6-3 to TRBJ2-2; possibly TRBD2 for D (6 bases). The CDR3 totals 13 residues. The germline V gene encodes CDR1 MNHEY and CDR2 SVGEGT. V dropped 5 bases and J dropped 3 bases, with 7 bases sitting between them. CDR3 in DNA: TGTGCCAGCAGTCGGGACTACACCGGGGAGCTGTTTTTT. It encodes CASSRDYTGELFF.

The V and J genes are TRBV7-9 and TRBJ2-7; 7 nucleotides align to TRBD2. The length of the CDR3 is 18 residues. The junction had 16 bases not matched to a gene; V was cut back by 0 bases and J by 5 bases. Germline values: CDR1 SEHNR, CDR2 FQNEAQ (reference sequence). CDR3 residues: CASSLAWVAGDVIDEQYV. The DNA for the CDR3 is TGTGCCAGCAGCTTAGCGTGGGTGGCGGGAGACGTTATTGACGAGCAGTACGTC.

This chain uses TRBV19 with TRBJ1-2; D perhaps matches TRBD1 (5 bases). V lost 3 bases and J lost 0, with 14 bases in between. The CDR3 is 16 residues long. The germline gives CDR1 LNHDA, CDR2 SQIVND (reference sequence). DNA of the CDR3: TGTGCCAGTAGTATGTCCGGGACTGGAGCTAACTATGGCTACACCTTC. Translation: CASSMSGTGANYGYTF.

This clone was detected only once. The chain combines TRBV6-2 or TRBV6-3 with TRBJ2-5; tentative D call: TRBD2 (6 bases). The V end was cut by 1 base, the J end by 5 bases, with 11 bases between. The CDR3 contains 14 residues. CDR1 and CDR2 (germline): MNHEY, SVGEGT. CDR3 in DNA: TGTGCCAGCAGTTACTTGGGCGGGGTGGAGACCCAGTACTTC. This sequence encodes CASSYLGGVETQYF.

The chain uses TRBV19 and TRBJ1-2; no firm D call. V was clipped by 8 bases and J by 3 bases, with 7 bases between them. The CDR3 is made up of 11 amino acids. The germline gives CDR1 LNHDA, CDR2 SQIVND (reference sequence). CDR3 sequence (DNA): TGTGCCAGTGCGATTGACTATGGCTACACCTTC. Translation gives CASAIDYGYTF.

CDR3 sequence reads: CASKDGQVDTGELFF. In DNA, the CDR3 is TGTGCCAGCAAGGACGGACAGGTCGACACCGGGGAGCTGTTTTTT. This rearrangement joins TRBV3-1 (or the pseudogene TRBV3-2) to TRBJ2-2, with 7 positions matching TRBD1. This CDR3 spans 15 amino acids. Trimming cost V 7 bases and J 3 bases; bases outside gene matches: 8. The germline V gene has CDR1 LGHDT and CDR2 YNNKEL (reference sequence).

The chain couples TRBV27 to TRBJ2-2; TRBD2 aligns across 11 bases. Germline lookup yields CDR1 MNHEY and CDR2 SMNVEV (reference sequence). Germline trimming cut 5 bases from V and 5 bases from J; bases unmatched to any gene: 10. This CDR3 has 17 amino acids. The CDR3 DNA is TGTGCCAGCAGTATAGTCCGACTAGCGGGAAGTACCGGGGAGCTGTTTTTT. Translation: CASSIVRLAGSTGELFF.

The chain uses TRBV2 and TRBJ1-4; D is perhaps TRBD1 (6 bases). CDR3 length: 15 amino acids. V was clipped by 10 bases and J by 4 bases, with 19 bases between them. Germline-derived CDR1 and CDR2 are SNHLY and FYNNEI. The CDR3 reads CATTQGADSNEKLFF. CDR3 nucleotides: TGTGCCACCACTCAGGGCGCGGACAGTAATGAAAAACTGTTTTTT. Together with reference TRBV2 and TRBJ1-4, the CDR3 gives the full variable domain: EPEVTQTPSHQVTQMGQEVILRCVPISNHLYFYWYRQILGQKVEFLVSFYNNEISEKSEIFDDQFSVERPDGSNFTLKIRSTKLEDSAMYFCATTQGADSNEKLFFGSGTQLSVL.

This clone was detected only a few times. Other DNA sequences in the same sample also yield this CDR3. V usage is TRBV19 and J usage is TRBJ1-2; no clear D gene. Trimming left V 0 bases short and J 5 bases short, with 4 bases between. The germline gives CDR1 LNHDA, CDR2 SQIVND (reference sequence). This CDR3 spans 12 amino acids. CDR3 region: CASSIEQYGYTF. The CDR3 nucleotides read TGTGCCAGTAGTATAGAGCAGTATGGCTACACCTTC.

The J gene is TRBJ1-2, the V gene TRBV6-1; a possible D gene is TRBD1 (6 bases). The CDR3 spans 15 residues. The germline V and J ends were trimmed by 3 bases and 4 bases, with 15 bases remaining between them. The germline gives CDR1 MNHNS, CDR2 SASEGT. The CDR3 loop is CASSDIYRDIYGYTF. Written as DNA, the CDR3 is TGTGCCAGCAGTGATATATATAGGGACATCTATGGCTACACCTTC.

This clone was seen just once. The J gene is TRBJ2-5, the V gene TRBV27, with a tentative D call TRBD2 (6 bases). V was trimmed by 0 bases and J by 2 bases, leaving 13 bases between them. Germline V gene sequence: CDR1 MNHEY, CDR2 SMNVEV (reference sequence). The length of the CDR3 is 16 residues. The CDR3: CASSLSFWEVQETQYF. For the CDR3, the DNA is TGTGCCAGCAGTTTATCGTTTTGGGAGGTACAAGAGACCCAGTACTTC.

The table lists this clone with a count of one. This chain uses TRBV24-1 with TRBJ1-2; the match to TRBD1 covers 10 bases. Trimming at V came to 4 bases and at J to 7 bases, leaving 2 bases not matched to a gene. The CDR3 consists of 13 residues. The germline gives CDR1 KGHDR, CDR2 SFDVKD. CDR3 loop: CATSERTGGGYTF. The CDR3 DNA sequence: TGTGCCACCAGTGAGCGGACAGGGGGTGGCTACACCTTC.

The chain employs TRBV5-6 and TRBJ1-2; 8 bases align to TRBD1. V shed 0 bases, J shed 6 bases, and the junction held 4 bases outside the gene matches. The germline V gene has CDR1 SGHDT and CDR2 YYEEEE. This CDR3 is 14 amino acids long. The CDR3 here is CASSLAMDRDGYTF. In nucleotides, the CDR3 is TGTGCCAGCAGCTTGGCAATGGACAGGGATGGCTACACCTTC.

This sequence joins TRBV7-2 and TRBJ2-2; weak D call: TRBD1 (6 bases). The CDR3 totals 14 residues. Germline assignment: CDR1 SGHTA and CDR2 FQGNSA. V lost 1 base and J lost 5, with 8 bases in between. The CDR3 DNA reads TGTGCCAGCAGCTTAGTAGGGACAACCGGGGAGCTGTTTTTT. Residues: CASSLVGTTGELFF.

As DNA, the CDR3 is TGTGCCAGCAGCCACCCGGGGACAGGGGGAAACGAGCAGTACTTC. This translates into CASSHPGTGGNEQYF. The V and J genes are TRBV16 and TRBJ2-7; 11 bases line up with TRBD1. V lost 3 bases to trimming and J lost 5 bases; unmatched junction nucleotides: 6. The CDR3 runs 15 residues. The germline V gene encodes CDR1 KGHSY and CDR2 FQNENV.

The chain is built from TRBV5-4 and TRBJ2-3; D is ambiguous. Germline CDR1 is SGHNT and CDR2 is YYREEE (reference sequence). V was pared by 2 bases and J by 4 bases, with 5 bases between. This CDR3 is 12 amino acids long. In DNA, the CDR3 is TGTGCCAGCAGCTTTTCAGCAGATACGCAGTATTTT. Amino acids: CASSFSADTQYF. Using reference TRBV5-4 and TRBJ2-3 for the parts outside the CDR3, the full variable domain is ETGVTQSPTHLIKTRGQQVTLRCSSQSGHNTVSWYQQALGQGPQFIFQYYREEENGRGNFPPRFSGLQFPNYSSELNVNALELDDSALYLCASSFSADTQYFGPGTRLTVL.

The rearrangement uses TRBV6-5 and TRBJ1-6, with 7 nucleotides matching TRBD1. The CDR3 sequence is 14 residues long. Germline V gives CDR1 MNHEY, CDR2 SVGAGI. Trimming at V came to 6 bases and at J to 5 bases, leaving 4 bases not matched to a gene. The CDR3 sequence: CASSPGQNNSPLHF. The DNA for the CDR3 is TGTGCCAGCAGCCCGGGACAGAATAATTCACCCCTCCACTTT.

J is TRBJ1-1 and V is TRBV7-9, with 8 bases identical to TRBD1. This CDR3 is 13 amino acids long. Germline V gene sequence: CDR1 SEHNR, CDR2 FQNEAQ (reference sequence). Trimming at V came to 1 base and at J to 5 bases, leaving 0 bases not matched to a gene. The CDR3 region is CASSLDRGTEAFF. In nucleotides, the CDR3 is TGTGCCAGCAGCTTAGACAGGGGGACTGAAGCTTTCTTT.

Here the CDR3 reads CASSSAIDRATTNYGYTF. The CDR3 nucleotides read TGTGCCAGCAGCTCCGCTATAGACAGGGCCACTACTAACTATGGCTACACCTTC. V is TRBV7-8 and J is TRBJ1-2, with 7 bases aligning to TRBD1. Germline CDR1 SGHVS, CDR2 FQNEAQ. The V segment lost 4 bases and the J segment 0 bases; nucleotides outside the gene matches: 14. The CDR3 is 18 amino acids. Variable domain in full (rest from reference TRBV7-8 and TRBJ1-2): GAGVSQSPRYKVAKRGQDVALRCDPISGHVSLFWYQQALGQGPEFLTYFQNEAQLDKSGLPSDRFFAERPEGSVSTLKIQRTQQEDSAVYLCASSSAIDRATTNYGYTFGSGTRLTVV.